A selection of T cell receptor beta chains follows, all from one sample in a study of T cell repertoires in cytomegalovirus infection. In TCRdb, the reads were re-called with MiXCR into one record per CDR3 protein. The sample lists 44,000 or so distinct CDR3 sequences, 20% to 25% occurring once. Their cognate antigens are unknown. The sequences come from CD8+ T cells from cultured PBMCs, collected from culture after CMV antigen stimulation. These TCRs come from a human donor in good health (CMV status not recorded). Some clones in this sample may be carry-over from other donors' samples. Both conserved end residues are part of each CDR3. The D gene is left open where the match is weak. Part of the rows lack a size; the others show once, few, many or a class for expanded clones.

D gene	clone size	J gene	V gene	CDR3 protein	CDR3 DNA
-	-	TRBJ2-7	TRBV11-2	CASSTNYEQYF	TGTGCCAGCAGCACTAACTACGAGCAGTACTTC
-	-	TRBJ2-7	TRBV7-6	CASSLTGPQGQYF	TGTGCCAGCAGCTTAACGGGACCTCAAGGGCAGTACTTC
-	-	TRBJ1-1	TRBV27	CASSLLGGIRDTEAFF	TGTGCCAGCAGTTTATTAGGGGGGATCAGGGACACTGAAGCTTTCTTT
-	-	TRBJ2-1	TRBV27	CASSLVPVGFNEQFF	TGTGCCAGCAGTTTGGTCCCCGTGGGGTTTAATGAGCAGTTCTTC
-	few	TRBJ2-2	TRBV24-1	CATSGQEDTGELFF	TGTGCCACCAGTGGGCAGGAAGACACCGGGGAGCTGTTTTTT
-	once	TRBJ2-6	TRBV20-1	CSARDTGQSGANVLTF	TGCAGTGCTAGAGACACAGGGCAGTCGGGGGCCAACGTCCTGACTTTC
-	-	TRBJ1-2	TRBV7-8	CASSLLQEVPNYGYTF	TGTGCCAGCAGCTTACTACAGGAGGTCCCTAACTATGGCTACACCTTC
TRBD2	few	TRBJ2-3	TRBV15	CATYGTSGRSNTDTQYF	TGTGCCACCTACGGGACTAGCGGGAGGTCCAACACAGATACGCAGTATTTT
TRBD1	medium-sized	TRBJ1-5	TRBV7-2	CASSLSDRRDQPQHF	TGTGCCAGCAGCCTCTCGGACAGGAGGGATCAGCCCCAGCATTTT
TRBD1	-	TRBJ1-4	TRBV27	CASSPWDSQLEKLFF	TGTGCCAGCAGTCCATGGGACAGCCAGCTTGAAAAACTGTTTTTT
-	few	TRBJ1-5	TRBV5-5	CASSLGAQGERDQPQHF	TGTGCCAGCAGCTTGGGGGCACAGGGAGAGCGGGATCAGCCCCAGCATTTT
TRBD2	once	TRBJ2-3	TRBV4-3	CASSQQLAGAWGEQYF	TGCGCCAGCAGCCAACAACTAGCGGGGGCATGGGGTGAGCAGTATTTT
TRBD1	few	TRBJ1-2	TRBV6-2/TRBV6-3	CASSYSRDRGMHGYTF	TGTGCCAGCAGTTACTCGAGGGACAGGGGTATGCATGGCTACACCTTC
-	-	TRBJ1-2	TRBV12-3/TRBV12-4	CASSLGGQNYGYTF	TGTGCCAGCAGTCTGGGGGGACAAAACTATGGCTACACCTTC
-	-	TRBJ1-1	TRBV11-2	CASSFWRSDTEAFF	TGTGCCAGCAGCTTTTGGCGGTCGGACACTGAAGCTTTCTTT
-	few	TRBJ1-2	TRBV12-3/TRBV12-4	CASTLDSSVYGYTF	TGTGCCAGCACCCTCGACAGCTCTGTCTATGGCTACACCTTC
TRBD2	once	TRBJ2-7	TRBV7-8	CAIRGEGNPYEQYF	TGTGCCATCCGAGGGGAGGGGAACCCCTACGAGCAGTACTTC
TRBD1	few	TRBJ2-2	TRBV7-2	CASSNRDRDTGELFF	TGTGCCAGCAGCAACCGGGACAGGGACACCGGGGAGCTGTTTTTT
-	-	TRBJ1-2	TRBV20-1	CSAPEGLIYGYTF	TGCAGTGCCCCGGAAGGGTTGATCTATGGCTACACCTTC
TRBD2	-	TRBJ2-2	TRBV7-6	CASSLFSSGRPIPTGELFF	TGTGCCAGCAGCTTATTTTCTAGCGGGAGGCCGATTCCCACCGGGGAGCTGTTTTTT
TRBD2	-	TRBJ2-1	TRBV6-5	CASSYGGGAIPEQFF	TGTGCCAGCAGTTACGGCGGGGGGGCCATCCCTGAGCAGTTCTTC
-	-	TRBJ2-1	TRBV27	CASSLGPGNEQFF	TGTGCCAGCAGTTTAGGACCGGGGAATGAGCAGTTCTTC
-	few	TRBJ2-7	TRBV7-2	CASSSLAGEQYF	TGTGCCAGCAGCTCTCTAGCAGGCGAGCAGTACTTC
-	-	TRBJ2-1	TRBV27	CASSPAYNEQFF	TGTGCCAGCAGCCCCGCCTACAATGAGCAGTTCTTC
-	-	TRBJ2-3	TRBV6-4	CASSDSSSGFTDTQYF	TGTGCCAGCAGTGACTCGAGTTCGGGTTTCACAGATACGCAGTATTTT
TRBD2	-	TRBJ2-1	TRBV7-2	CASSLGDYSYNEQFF	TGTGCCAGCAGCTTAGGGGACTACTCCTACAATGAGCAGTTCTTC
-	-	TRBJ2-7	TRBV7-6	CASSLFSYEQYF	TGTGCCAGCAGCCTCTTCTCCTACGAGCAGTACTTC
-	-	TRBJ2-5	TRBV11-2	CASSPRSRLGETQYF	TGTGCCAGCAGCCCACGCTCCCGCCTAGGGGAGACCCAGTACTTC
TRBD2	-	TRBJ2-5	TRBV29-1	CSVEAGRSVAGGRYQETQYF	TGCAGCGTTGAGGCGGGACGTTCTGTAGCGGGGGGCCGCTACCAAGAGACCCAGTACTTC
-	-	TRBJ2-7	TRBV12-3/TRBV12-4	CASSLARDSYEQYF	TGTGCCAGCAGTTTAGCCAGGGACTCCTACGAGCAGTACTTC